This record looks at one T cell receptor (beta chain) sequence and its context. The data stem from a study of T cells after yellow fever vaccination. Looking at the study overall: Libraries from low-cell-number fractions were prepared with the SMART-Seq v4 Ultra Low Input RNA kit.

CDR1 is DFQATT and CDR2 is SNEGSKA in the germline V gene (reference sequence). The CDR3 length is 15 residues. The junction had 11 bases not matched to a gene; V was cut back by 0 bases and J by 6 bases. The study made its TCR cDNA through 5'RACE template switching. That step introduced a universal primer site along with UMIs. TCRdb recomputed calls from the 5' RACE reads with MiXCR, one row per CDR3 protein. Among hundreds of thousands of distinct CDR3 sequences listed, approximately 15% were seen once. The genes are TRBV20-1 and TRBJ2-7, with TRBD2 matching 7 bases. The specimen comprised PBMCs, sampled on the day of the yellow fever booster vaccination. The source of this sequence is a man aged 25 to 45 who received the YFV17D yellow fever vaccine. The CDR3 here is CSARDYREDLLEQYF. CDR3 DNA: TGCAGTGCTAGAGATTACCGGGAGGACCTCCTCGAGCAGTACTTC.